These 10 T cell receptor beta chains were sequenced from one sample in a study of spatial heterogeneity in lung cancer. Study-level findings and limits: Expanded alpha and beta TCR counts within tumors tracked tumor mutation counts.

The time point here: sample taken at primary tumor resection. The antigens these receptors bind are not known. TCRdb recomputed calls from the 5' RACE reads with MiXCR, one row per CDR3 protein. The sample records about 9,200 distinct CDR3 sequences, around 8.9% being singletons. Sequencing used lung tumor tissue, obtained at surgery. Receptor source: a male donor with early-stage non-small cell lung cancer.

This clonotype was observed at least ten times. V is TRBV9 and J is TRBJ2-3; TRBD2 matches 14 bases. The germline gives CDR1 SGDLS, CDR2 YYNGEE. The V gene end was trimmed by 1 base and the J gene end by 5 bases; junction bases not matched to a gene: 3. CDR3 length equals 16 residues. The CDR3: CASSVRGLAGGDTQYF. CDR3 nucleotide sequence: TGTGCCAGCAGCGTAAGAGGACTAGCGGGGGGAGATACGCAGTATTTT. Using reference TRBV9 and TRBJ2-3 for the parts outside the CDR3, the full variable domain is DSGVTQTPKHLITATGQRVTLRCSPRSGDLSVYWYQQSLDQGLQFLIQYYNGEERAKGNILERFSAQQFPDLHSELNLSSLELGDSALYFCASSVRGLAGGDTQYFGPGTRLTVL.

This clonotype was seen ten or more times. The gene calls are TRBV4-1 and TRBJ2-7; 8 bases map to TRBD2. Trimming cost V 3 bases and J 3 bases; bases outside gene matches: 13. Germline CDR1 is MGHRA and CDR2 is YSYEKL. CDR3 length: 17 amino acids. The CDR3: CASSHPPTSLAVYEQYF. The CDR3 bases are TGCGCCAGCAGCCACCCGCCCACTTCACTAGCGGTCTACGAGCAGTACTTC.

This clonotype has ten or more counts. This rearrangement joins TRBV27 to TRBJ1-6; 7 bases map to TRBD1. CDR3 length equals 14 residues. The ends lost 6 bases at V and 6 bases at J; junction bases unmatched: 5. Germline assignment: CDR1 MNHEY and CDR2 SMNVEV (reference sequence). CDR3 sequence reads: CASSQDRLNSPLHF. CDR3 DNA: TGTGCCAGCAGCCAGGACAGGCTTAATTCACCCCTCCACTTT.

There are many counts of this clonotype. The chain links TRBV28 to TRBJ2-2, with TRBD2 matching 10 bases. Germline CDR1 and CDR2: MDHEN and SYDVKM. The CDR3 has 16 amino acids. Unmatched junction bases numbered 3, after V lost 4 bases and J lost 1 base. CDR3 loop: CASSYGTSVNTGELFF. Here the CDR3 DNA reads TGTGCCAGCAGTTACGGGACTAGCGTGAACACCGGGGAGCTGTTTTTT.

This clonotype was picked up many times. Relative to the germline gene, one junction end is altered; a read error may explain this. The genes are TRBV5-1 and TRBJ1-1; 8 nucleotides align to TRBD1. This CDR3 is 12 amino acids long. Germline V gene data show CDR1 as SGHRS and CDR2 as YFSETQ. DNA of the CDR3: TGCGCCAGCAGCTTGCAGGGGGCTGAAGCTCTCTTT. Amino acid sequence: CASSLQGAEALF.

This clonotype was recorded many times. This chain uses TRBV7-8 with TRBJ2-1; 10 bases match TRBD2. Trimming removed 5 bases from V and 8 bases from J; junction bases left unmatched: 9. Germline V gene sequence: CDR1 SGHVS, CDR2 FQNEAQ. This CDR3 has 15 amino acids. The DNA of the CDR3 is TGTGCCAGCAGCCCTTCTAGCGGGAGTCGAGATGAGCAGTTCTTC. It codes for CASSPSSGSRDEQFF.

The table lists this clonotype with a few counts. CDR3 nucleotides: TGTGCCAGTAGTATCGGCTTTCAAGAGACCCAGTACTTC. Translating it yields CASSIGFQETQYF. The chain is built from TRBV19 and TRBJ2-5; D not resolved. V gave up 3 bases and J gave up 2 bases, with 7 bases separating them. The germline gives CDR1 LNHDA, CDR2 SQIVND (reference sequence). The CDR3 contains 13 residues.

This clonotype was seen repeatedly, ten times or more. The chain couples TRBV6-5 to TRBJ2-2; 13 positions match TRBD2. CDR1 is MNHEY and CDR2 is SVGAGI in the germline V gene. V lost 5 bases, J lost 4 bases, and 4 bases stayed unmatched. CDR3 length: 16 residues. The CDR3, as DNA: TGTGCCAGCAGTGGACTAGCGGGAGTGAGCACCGGGGAGCTGTTTTTT. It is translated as CASSGLAGVSTGELFF.

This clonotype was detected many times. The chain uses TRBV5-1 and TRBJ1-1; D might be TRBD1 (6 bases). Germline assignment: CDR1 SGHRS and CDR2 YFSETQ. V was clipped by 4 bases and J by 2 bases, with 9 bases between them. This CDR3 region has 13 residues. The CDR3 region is CASSGQTNTEAFF. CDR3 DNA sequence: TGCGCCAGCAGCGGACAGACCAACACTGAAGCTTTCTTT. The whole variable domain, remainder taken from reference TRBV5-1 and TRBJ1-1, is KAGVTQTPRYLIKTRGQQVTLSCSPISGHRSVSWYQQTPGQGLQFLFEYFSETQRNKGNFPGRFSGRQFSNSRSEMNVSTLELGDSALYLCASSGQTNTEAFFGQGTRLTVV.

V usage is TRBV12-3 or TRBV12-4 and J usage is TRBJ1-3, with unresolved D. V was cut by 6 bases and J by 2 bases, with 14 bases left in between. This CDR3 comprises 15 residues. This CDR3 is CASSPPGFAGNTIYF. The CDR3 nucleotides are TGTGCCAGCAGCCCGCCGGGGTTCGCTGGAAACACCATATATTTT.